The rows below give T cell receptor beta chains drawn from one sample of a study of T cells in Graves' hyperthyroidism and ophthalmopathy. Using its own MiXCR run on the multiplex PCR reads, TCRdb lists one record per CDR3 protein. Of hundreds of thousands of distinct CDR3 sequences in the sample, roughly 14% are singletons; the top ten hold 13% to 15%. Sequencing input: blood. The receptors derive from a woman aged 18-29 years with Graves' hyperthyroidism. The CDR3 runs from the conserved cysteine through the conserved F or W. The D gene is left open where the match is weak. Size is omitted from some rows. Given values are once, few, many or a class for expanded clones.

many	TRBD2	TRBV5-8	TRBJ2-3	TGTGCCAGCAGCCCTGGGACTAGCGGACTCACAGATACGCAGTATTTT	CASSPGTSGLTDTQYF
NA	NA	TRBV20-1	TRBJ2-7	TGCAGTGCCCTGGAAGGGGTTTTCTACGAGCAGTACTTC	CSALEGVFYEQYF
many	NA	TRBV7-2	TRBJ1-5	TGTGCCAGCAGCTTTGGACCTTATAGCAATCAGCCCCAGCATTTT	CASSFGPYSNQPQHF
NA	TRBD2	TRBV6-2/TRBV6-3	TRBJ2-1	TGTGCCAGCAGTCCCCGTGGGTTGGCGGGGGGCTCCTACAATGAGCAGTTCTTC	CASSPRGLAGGSYNEQFF
few	TRBD1	TRBV4-1	TRBJ2-7	TGCGCCAGCAGCCGTCGACAGGGGGCTAGAGAGCAGTACTTC	CASSRRQGAREQYF
NA	NA	TRBV6-2/TRBV6-3	TRBJ2-4	TGTGCCAGCATCCCCTCTCTTGGGGGGGCCAAAAACATTCAGTACTTC	CASIPSLGGAKNIQYF
NA	NA	TRBV13	TRBJ2-7	TGTGCCAGCAGCTTTAAGACAGTTGGGTACGAGCAGTACTTC	CASSFKTVGYEQYF
NA	TRBD1	TRBV3-1	TRBJ2-7	TGTGCCAGCAGCAACACCGGGACAGCAGCCTACGAGCAGTACTTC	CASSNTGTAAYEQYF
few	NA	TRBV5-1	TRBJ1-4	TGCGCCAGCAGCCGGTCGCGGTTAACTAATGAAAAACTGTTTTTT	CASSRSRLTNEKLFF
NA	TRBD1	TRBV2	TRBJ1-5	TGTGCCAGCAGTGCTTTTGGCAGGGGGACGAGTGTGGGGCCCCAGCATTTT	CASSAFGRGTSVGPQHF
few	NA	TRBV5-1	TRBJ1-2	TGCGCCAGCAGCCCCGACAGTTCTTATAACTATGGCTACACCTTC	CASSPDSSYNYGYTF
NA	NA	TRBV4-1	TRBJ1-6	TGCGCCAACAGCCAAGATCCGCGCGCGGGGTATAATTCACCCCTCCACTTT	CANSQDPRAGYNSPLHF
NA	TRBD1	TRBV5-5	TRBJ1-2	TGTGCCAGCAGCTTGCAGGGGGCGAAAGGCTACACCTTC	CASSLQGAKGYTF
many	NA	TRBV7-9	TRBJ1-2	TGTGCCAGCAGCTTAGCGGGTGAAGTCTATGGCTACACCTTC	CASSLAGEVYGYTF
many	NA	TRBV5-1	TRBJ2-1	TGCGCCAGCAGCTTGTCTATCAGGGGGGATGAGCAGTTCTTC	CASSLSIRGDEQFF
NA	NA	TRBV20-1	TRBJ1-2	TGCAGTGCTAGAACCCGGGATGGCTACACCTTC	CSARTRDGYTF
NA	NA	TRBV7-9	TRBJ2-7	TGTGCCAGCAGCTTGGAAGGGGTCGGTCTCCTCTACGAGCAGTACTTC	CASSLEGVGLLYEQYF
few	NA	TRBV27	TRBJ2-2	TGTGCCAGCAGTCCCGGACACGGGTACGGGGAGCTGTTTTTT	CASSPGHGYGELFF
many	NA	TRBV11-2	TRBJ2-3	TGTGCCAGCAGCCCTCAATCGCGAGATACGCAGTATTTT	CASSPQSRDTQYF
few	TRBD1	TRBV19	TRBJ1-2	TGTGCCAGTAGTACCGGACAGGTGCGAGGCTACACCTTC	CASSTGQVRGYTF
many	NA	TRBV28	TRBJ2-1	TGTGCCAGCAGTCCAGGGGAAAATCAGCAGTTCTTC	CASSPGENQQFF
few	TRBD1	TRBV7-9	TRBJ1-5	TGTGCCAGCAGCTTAACCGGGACAGGGAGCAATCAGCCCCAGCATTTT	CASSLTGTGSNQPQHF
NA	NA	TRBV24-1	TRBJ2-3	TGTGCCACCAGTGACAGGACCCGAGGTAGCACAGATACGCAGTATTTT	CATSDRTRGSTDTQYF
many	NA	TRBV20-1	TRBJ2-1	TGCAGTGCTCCCCTTGTGGGTAGCTCCTACAATGAGCAGTTCTTC	CSAPLVGSSYNEQFF
NA	NA	TRBV6-1	TRBJ1-1	TGTGCCAGCAGTCGCCGGGGGGCTAGCACTGAAGCTTTCTTT	CASSRRGASTEAFF
NA	NA	TRBV28	TRBJ2-2	TGTGCCAGCACCTGGTTGGGCACCGGGGAGCTGTTTTTT	CASTWLGTGELFF
NA	TRBD2	TRBV5-1	TRBJ2-1	TGCGCCAGCACCGGGGGGGGCTCCTACAATGAGCAGTTCTTC	CASTGGGSYNEQFF
many	TRBD2	TRBV2	TRBJ2-2	TGTGCCAGCAGGAATCGGGAGGGTTACACCGGGGAGCTGTTTTTT	CASRNREGYTGELFF
many	NA	TRBV28	TRBJ2-3	TGTGCCAGCAGGAGTGGACAGACAGATACGCAGTATTTT	CASRSGQTDTQYF
many	TRBD2	TRBV3-1	TRBJ2-5	TGTGCCAGCAGCCAAGGTGATAGCGGGGAGGGGCAAGAGACCCAGTACTTC	CASSQGDSGEGQETQYF
NA	TRBD1	TRBV29-1	TRBJ1-2	TGCAGCGTCGGACAGGACTATGGCTACACCTTC	CSVGQDYGYTF
many	NA	TRBV28	TRBJ1-1	TGTGCCAGCAGTTTCGTACAGAACACTGAAGCTTTCTTT	CASSFVQNTEAFF
many	TRBD1	TRBV7-2	TRBJ1-4	TGTGCCAGCAGCTTAAGGGCAGGGGGCGATGAAAAACTGTTTTTT	CASSLRAGGDEKLFF
many	TRBD2	TRBV7-3	TRBJ2-1	TGTGCCAGCAGCGTTAGCGGGGGGAGCTCCTACAATGAGCAGTTCTTC	CASSVSGGSSYNEQFF
many	NA	TRBV5-1	TRBJ1-2	TGCGCCAGCAGCTTTGAACGCAACTATGGCTACACCTTC	CASSFERNYGYTF